The next 23 T cell receptor beta chains were all read from a single sample in a study of TIL therapy for anti-PD-1-resistant metastatic lung cancer. Sequencing used immunoSEQ v3. The method was immunoSEQ multiplex PCR; TCRdb's version includes in-frame clones alone and lacks a portion of them. The repertoire holds tens of thousands of clones, with 80% to 90% as singletons. Time point denoted: pre-treatment sample, taken before nivolumab and TIL therapy. The starting material was blood, obtained at baseline. The receptors originated from a person between 30 and 80 years old with non-small cell lung cancer.

This chain uses TRBV10-3 with TRBJ2-6, with a possible D match to TRBD1 (5 bases). The V gene's germline CDR1 is ENHRY and CDR2 SYGVKD. The V and J ends lost 0 bases and 2 bases respectively, with 8 bases between them. The CDR3 has 16 amino acids. In DNA form, the CDR3 reads TGTGCCATCAGTGAGTCCAGGGAAGCTGGGGCCAACGTCCTGACTTTC. This encodes CAISESREAGANVLTF.

This rearrangement joins TRBV6-4 to TRBJ2-7, with D unclear. The V end was cut by 0 bases, the J end by 2 bases, with 14 bases between. Germline CDR1 and CDR2: MRHNA and SNTAGT. CDR3 size: 16 residues. The CDR3 reads CASSDSFTYETYEQYF. CDR3 nucleotides: TGTGCCAGCAGTGACTCTTTTACATATGAAACCTACGAGCAGTACTTC.

V gene TRBV29-1 combines with J gene TRBJ2-5; TRBD1 might be the D (6 bases). The CDR3 has 14 amino acids. The V gene lost 0 bases and the J gene lost 3 bases, with 11 bases spanning the gap. Germline values: CDR1 SQVTM, CDR2 ANQGSEA. The CDR3 DNA reads TGCAGCGTTGAAGATGAGGGGGTAAAAGAGACCCAGTACTTC. This codes for CSVEDEGVKETQYF. Full variable domain (rest looked up from reference TRBV29-1 and TRBJ2-5): SAVISQKPSRDICQRGTSLTIQCQVDSQVTMMFWYRQQPGQSLTLIATANQGSEATYESGFVIDKFPISRPNLTFSTLTVSNMSPEDSSIYLCSVEDEGVKETQYFGPGTRLLVL.

As DNA, the CDR3 is TGTGCCAGCAGTGAAAGGGGGAATAATCAGTTCTTC. Protein sequence: CASSERGNNQFF. This sequence joins TRBV25-1 and TRBJ2-1, with D tentatively TRBD1 (6 bases). V was pared by 2 bases and J by 13 bases, with 12 bases between. Per germline, CDR1 MGHDK and CDR2 SYGVNS. CDR3 length equals 12 residues. Variable domain in full (rest from reference TRBV25-1 and TRBJ2-1): EADIYQTPRYLVIGTGKKITLECSQTMGHDKMYWYQQDPGMELHLIHYSYGVNSTEKGDLSSESTVSRIRTEHFPLTLESARPSHTSQYLCASSERGNNQFFGPGTRLTVL.

The rearrangement joins TRBV30 to TRBJ1-4, with D uncertain. This CDR3 comprises 15 residues. V was clipped by 0 bases and J by 2 bases, with 10 bases between them. Germline V CDR1 and CDR2: GTSNPN, SVGIG (reference sequence). The CDR3 loop is CAWSVRTGTNEKLFF. Here the CDR3 DNA reads TGTGCCTGGAGTGTTCGGACCGGGACTAATGAAAAACTGTTTTTT.

The V call is TRBV25-1, the J call TRBJ2-5; 9 bases are a match to TRBD1. The CDR3 length is 15 residues. The V segment lost 3 bases and the J segment 5 bases; nucleotides outside the gene matches: 7. Per the germline V gene, CDR1 is MGHDK and CDR2 is SYGVNS. CDR3 sequence: CASSEPTGGQETQYF. The DNA for the CDR3 is TGTGCCAGCAGTGAGCCGACAGGGGGTCAGGAGACCCAGTACTTC.

The chain employs TRBV12-5 and TRBJ1-1, with D maybe TRBD1 (5 bases). V shed 2 bases and J shed 4 bases, with 17 bases lying between them. This CDR3 region has 16 residues. The germline V gene encodes CDR1 LGHNT and CDR2 FRNRAP. The CDR3 nucleotides are TGTGCTAGTGGTTTGATACCTGGGGGGAAGTTCACTGAAGCTTTCTTT. Its protein is CASGLIPGGKFTEAFF.

This chain links TRBV3-1 (or the pseudogene TRBV3-2) with TRBJ1-6; tentatively, D is TRBD1 (6 bases). This CDR3 comprises 14 residues. In germline, CDR1 is LGHDT, CDR2 YNNKEL (reference sequence). Between the trimmed V and J ends, which lost 2 bases and 7 bases, there was a span of 9 bases. CDR3 in DNA: TGTGCCAGCAGCCAACGACAGGAAAATTCACCCCTCCACTTT. This gives the protein CASSQRQENSPLHF.

The gene calls are TRBV10-1 and TRBJ2-3, with 10 nucleotides matching TRBD2. The CDR3 length is 15 residues. The junction had 1 base not matched to a gene; V was cut back by 0 bases and J by 4 bases. Per the germline V gene, CDR1 is WNHNN and CDR2 is SYGVQD (reference sequence). The CDR3 spells CASSESGTSADTQYF. CDR3 DNA sequence: TGCGCCAGCAGTGAGTCCGGGACTAGCGCAGATACGCAGTATTTT.

The chain carries TRBV6-1 and TRBJ1-1; D not certain. Trimming took 4 bases from V and 0 from J, leaving 21 bases between them. This CDR3 region has 18 residues. CDR1 MNHNS and CDR2 SASEGT come from the germline V gene. The CDR3, as DNA: TGTGCCAGCAGTGGTGGGGATCCATTCGGGTTTGTGAACACTGAAGCTTTCTTT. Encoded protein: CASSGGDPFGFVNTEAFF.

This chain links TRBV7-8 with TRBJ2-7; TRBD1 aligns across 9 bases. The CDR3 has 15 residues. V lost 2 bases to trimming and J lost 3 bases; unmatched junction nucleotides: 5. Germline CDR1 is SGHVS and CDR2 is FQNEAQ. As DNA, the CDR3 is TGTGCCAGCAGCTTACAAGGACAGGGGTACTACGAGCAGTACTTC. Encoded protein: CASSLQGQGYYEQYF.

This clone was counted once. The CDR3 sequence: CASSKRQGAYEQYF. The CDR3 DNA sequence: TGTGCCAGCAGTAAGAGACAGGGCGCCTACGAGCAGTACTTC. The chain combines TRBV28 with TRBJ2-7; 7 positions match TRBD1. Germline V lookup: CDR1 MDHEN, CDR2 SYDVKM. J was trimmed by 2 bases and V by 5 bases; bases with no gene match: 6. CDR3 length equals 14 residues.

The rearrangement joins TRBV2 to TRBJ2-2, with TRBD2 as a possible D gene (5 bases). Germline CDR1 SNHLY, CDR2 FYNNEI. V lost 3 bases and J 13 bases, leaving 9 bases between the germline ends. The CDR3 totals 11 residues. CDR3 residues: CASSDSAGLFF. The CDR3 DNA follows: TGTGCCAGCAGTGACAGCGCGGGGCTGTTTTTT.

DNA for the CDR3: TGCGCCAGCAGACGGGGAAGCTGGCGGGCAGCTAGCACAGATACGCAGTATTTT. This encodes CASRRGSWRAASTDTQYF. V usage is TRBV5-1 and J usage is TRBJ2-3, with D possibly matching TRBD2 (5 bases). Germline values: CDR1 SGHRS, CDR2 YFSETQ. V lost 5 bases to trimming and J lost 0 bases, with 22 bases between them. The CDR3 extends over 18 amino acids. Supplemented by reference TRBV5-1 and TRBJ2-3, the full variable domain reads KAGVTQTPRYLIKTRGQQVTLSCSPISGHRSVSWYQQTPGQGLQFLFEYFSETQRNKGNFPGRFSGRQFSNSRSEMNVSTLELGDSALYLCASRRGSWRAASTDTQYFGPGTRLTVL.

This rearrangement joins TRBV6-5 to TRBJ2-2; D assignment may be TRBD1 or TRBD2 (6 bases each). The ends were cut back, 8 bases at V and 2 bases at J, with 15 bases in the middle. There are 15 residues in the CDR3. Germline V gives CDR1 MNHEY, CDR2 SVGAGI. The CDR3 here is CASRSGALNTGELFF. The CDR3 DNA follows: TGTGCCAGCCGGTCGGGGGCTTTAAACACCGGGGAGCTGTTTTTT.

V usage is TRBV6-1 and J usage is TRBJ1-6; D is ambiguous. From germline, CDR1 is MNHNS and CDR2 SASEGT. The CDR3 extends over 16 amino acids. The V gene lost 1 base and the J gene lost 10 bases, with 17 bases spanning the gap. This CDR3 reads CASSEVPGGGGSPLHF. CDR3 nucleotides: TGTGCCAGCAGTGAAGTTCCGGGAGGAGGTGGATCACCCCTCCACTTT.

The rearrangement uses TRBV5-1 and TRBJ1-1; TRBD1 matches at 7 bases. CDR3 size: 15 residues. The junction had 5 bases not matched to a gene; V was cut back by 3 bases and J by 0 bases. Looked up from germline, CDR1 is SGHRS and CDR2 is YFSETQ. The CDR3 region has the DNA TGCGCCAGCAGCTCCAACCAGGGGGTGAACACTGAAGCTTTCTTT. This codes for CASSSNQGVNTEAFF. The full variable domain, in which reference TRBV5-1 and TRBJ1-1 provide the parts outside the CDR3, is KAGVTQTPRYLIKTRGQQVTLSCSPISGHRSVSWYQQTPGQGLQFLFEYFSETQRNKGNFPGRFSGRQFSNSRSEMNVSTLELGDSALYLCASSSNQGVNTEAFFGQGTRLTVV.

The chain couples TRBV6-5 to TRBJ2-3, with D tentatively TRBD2 (6 bases). The germline V gene encodes CDR1 MNHEY and CDR2 SVGAGI. This CDR3 is built from 15 residues. In DNA, the CDR3 is TGTGCGCACCGCGTAGGACTATCCAGCACAGATACGCAGTATTTT. It codes for CAHRVGLSSTDTQYF.

J is TRBJ2-1 and V is TRBV7-8; no clear D gene. The CDR3 totals 13 residues. Looked up from germline, CDR1 is SGHVS and CDR2 is FQNEAQ. V lost 3 bases and J lost 10, with 13 bases in between. In DNA form, the CDR3 reads TGTGCCAGCAGCTTTTCTTCGATGGGCGAGCAGTTCTTC. Its protein is CASSFSSMGEQFF.

In its sample, this clone was seen a few times. The chain links TRBV3-1 (or the pseudogene TRBV3-2) to TRBJ2-3; D possibly corresponds to TRBD1 (5 bases). Germline CDR1 LGHDT, CDR2 YNNKEL (reference sequence). V dropped 2 bases and J dropped 4 bases, with 13 bases sitting between them. The CDR3 covers 15 residues. CDR3 coding DNA: TGTGCCAGCAGCCAAAACCCAGGGCCCCCAGATACGCAGTATTTT. This encodes CASSQNPGPPDTQYF.

V and J are TRBV30 and TRBJ1-2, with a possible D match to TRBD1 (5 bases). CDR1 is GTSNPN, CDR2 SVGIG, per germline (reference sequence). The length of the CDR3 is 12 residues. Deletions cut 6 bases from V and 6 bases from J, with 14 bases between. The chain's CDR3 is CACPLGGNGYTF. Written as DNA, the CDR3 is TGTGCCTGCCCCCTGGGGGGAAATGGCTACACCTTC.

The chain carries TRBV24-1 and TRBJ1-1; perhaps TRBD1 as D (5 bases). V gave up 7 bases and J gave up 0 bases, with 8 bases separating them. CDR1 is KGHDR, CDR2 SFDVKD, per germline. This CDR3 has 13 residues. CDR3 nucleotides: TGTGCCACCAGAAAGGGACTGAACACTGAAGCTTTCTTT. It specifies CATRKGLNTEAFF.

V usage is TRBV7-9 and J usage is TRBJ1-6; D is unclear. The V gene lost 5 bases and the J gene lost 11 bases, with 10 bases spanning the gap. Germline V lookup: CDR1 SEHNR, CDR2 FQNEAQ (reference sequence). The CDR3 runs to 12 residues. CDR3 loop: CASSRTGTPLHF. CDR3 coding DNA: TGTGCCAGCAGCCGGACCGGGACACCCCTCCACTTT.